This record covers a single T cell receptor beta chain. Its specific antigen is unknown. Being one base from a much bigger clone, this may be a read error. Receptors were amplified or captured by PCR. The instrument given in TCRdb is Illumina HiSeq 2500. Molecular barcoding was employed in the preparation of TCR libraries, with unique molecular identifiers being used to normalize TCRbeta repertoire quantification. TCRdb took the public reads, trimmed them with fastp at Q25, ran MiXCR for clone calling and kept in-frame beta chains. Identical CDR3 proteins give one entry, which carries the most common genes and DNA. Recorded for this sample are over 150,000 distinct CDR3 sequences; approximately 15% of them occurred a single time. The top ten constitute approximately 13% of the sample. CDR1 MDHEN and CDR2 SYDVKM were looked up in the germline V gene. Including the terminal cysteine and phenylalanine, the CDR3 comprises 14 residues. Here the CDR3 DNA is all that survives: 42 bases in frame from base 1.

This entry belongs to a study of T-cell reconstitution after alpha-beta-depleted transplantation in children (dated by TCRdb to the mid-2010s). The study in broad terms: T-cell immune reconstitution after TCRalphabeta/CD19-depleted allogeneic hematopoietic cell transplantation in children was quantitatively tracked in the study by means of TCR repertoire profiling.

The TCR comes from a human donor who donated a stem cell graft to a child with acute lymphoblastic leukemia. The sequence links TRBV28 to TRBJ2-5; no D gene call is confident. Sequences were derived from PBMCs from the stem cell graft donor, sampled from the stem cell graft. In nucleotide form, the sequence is TGTGCCGGCAGCTCCGTTGGTAGTGGAAAGACCCAGTACTTC. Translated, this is CAGSSVGSGKTQYF.